This T cell receptor beta chain was obtained from a study of blood T cell repertoires in COVID-19. Whole-study context: Samples came from the United States, Italy and Spain, spanning acute and convalescent COVID-19. Sample material is recorded as cDNA or gDNA derived from T cells, B-cell-depleted T cells, or PBMCs.

As originally analysed: Amplification from reference gene primers served as the basis for estimated nucleated cell counts. Profiling relied on immunoSEQ multiplex PCR, and the TCRdb table lists in-frame clones only, not all of them. V and J calls and clone size are copied from that table; D and trimming were computed from the DNA. There are about 94,000 clones in the sample; about nine tenths occur only once, and about 5% lies in the top ten. The source material was peripheral blood. The TCR comes from an elderly woman with acute or convalescent COVID-19.

The CDR3 sequence: CAPKGGVRYEQYF. CDR3 DNA sequence: TGTGCCCCCAAGGGAGGGGTGCGCTACGAGCAGTACTTC. This chain uses TRBV19 with TRBJ2-7, with 7 bases that match TRBD2. J gave up 3 bases and V 11 bases, and 10 bases lay outside the gene matches. CDR3 size: 13 residues. Germline CDR1 LNHDA, CDR2 SQIVND (reference sequence).